Each of the 18 T cell receptor beta chains below was sequenced from the same sample in a study of blood T cell repertoires in COVID-19 (dated by TCRdb to the early 2020s). Library creation used the immunoSEQ multiplex PCR assay. What TCRdb holds here is the immuneACCESS table cut down to in-frame rearrangements. Part of the clones is not present; checked against another copy, under half of the missing clones reflect an unresolved V gene, and the others are unexplained. This sample holds over 90,000 clones; 70% to 90% were observed only once. 3.1% of the sample lies in the top ten. The sequencing input was peripheral blood. The receptors shown here come from a man over 45 in a cohort sampled during active COVID-19.

This sequence joins TRBV19 and TRBJ1-1; a possible D gene is TRBD1 (6 bases). CDR1 and CDR2 (germline): LNHDA, SQIVND (reference sequence). The CDR3 spans 15 residues. V was clipped by 6 bases and J by 1 base, with 15 bases between them. The DNA for the CDR3 is TGTGCCAGTAGCCAGACAGGTCGCGGGAACACTGAAGCTTTCTTT. Translating it yields CASSQTGRGNTEAFF.

Details on this clone: Mismatch with germline at one junction end may stem from a read error. The rearrangement uses TRBV7-7 and TRBJ2-5, with D tentatively TRBD2 (7 bases). This CDR3 has 13 amino acids. Germline V gives CDR1 SSHAT, CDR2 FNYEAQ (reference sequence). The CDR3 region is CASSGGGAETQYF. Here the CDR3 DNA reads TGTGCTAGCAGCGGAGGGGGGGCAGAGACCCAGTACTTC.

V is TRBV28 and J is TRBJ1-2; no definite D call. The CDR3 has 13 residues. CDR1 and CDR2 (germline): MDHEN, SYDVKM. Trimming took 7 bases from V and 1 from J, leaving 10 bases between them. CDR3 protein: CASTVGFNYGYTF. The CDR3 bases are TGTGCCAGCACGGTTGGTTTTAACTATGGCTACACCTTC.

V and J are TRBV5-4 and TRBJ2-2; 7 bases match TRBD1. The junction had 11 bases not matched to a gene; V was cut back by 4 bases and J by 5 bases. Germline CDR1 reads SGHNT; CDR2 reads YYREEE (reference sequence). CDR3 length equals 16 residues. The CDR3 nucleotides read TGTGCCAGCAGCACCGGGACAGTTCTGATTACCGGGGAGCTGTTTTTT. This sequence encodes CASSTGTVLITGELFF.

This rearrangement joins TRBV11-2 to TRBJ2-7; D gene ambiguous. The CDR3 length is 15 residues. Germline CDR1 is SGHAT and CDR2 is FQNNGV. CDR3 residues: CASSLDRRSSYEQYV. The CDR3 region has the DNA TGTGCCAGCAGCCTAGATCGACGGAGCTCCTACGAGCAGTACGTC.

Notes on this clone: One end of the junction is discordant with germline, which a read error may explain. J is TRBJ2-5 and V is TRBV7-7; possibly TRBD2 for D (6 bases). Germline V gives CDR1 SSHAT, CDR2 FNYEAQ (reference sequence). The CDR3 loop spans 15 amino acids. The CDR3 region is CASSLDPGRSETQYF. CDR3 sequence (DNA): TGTGCTAGCAGCTTAGACCCCGGGAGATCGGAGACCCAGTACTTC.

The chain combines TRBV7-9 with TRBJ2-5; TRBD2 might be the D (5 bases). Germline loops: CDR1 SEHNR, CDR2 FQNEAQ (reference sequence). There are 14 residues in the CDR3. The ends were cut back, 1 base at V and 5 bases at J, with 11 bases in the middle. In nucleotides, the CDR3 is TGTGCCAGCAGCTTAGGGGTTTCGGGGGAGACCCAGTACTTC. This encodes CASSLGVSGETQYF.

DNA of the CDR3: TGCAGCGCCTGGACAGGGACTGGAAACACCATATATTTT. Amino acid sequence: CSAWTGTGNTIYF. The rearrangement uses TRBV29-1 and TRBJ1-3, with 8 bases identical to TRBD1. Germline lookup yields CDR1 SQVTM and CDR2 ANQGSEA. The CDR3 has 13 amino acids. Germline trimming cut 7 bases from V and 2 bases from J; bases unmatched to any gene: 4.

V is TRBV5-1 and J is TRBJ2-2, with TRBD2 identical over 7 bases. The germline gives CDR1 SGHRS, CDR2 YFSETQ. The trim removed 1 base at V and 5 bases at J, leaving 11 bases unmatched. This CDR3 is 17 amino acids long. Here the CDR3 DNA reads TGCGCCAGCAGCTTGTTAGGCGGGGGTTCCGGAACCGGGGAGCTGTTTTTT. Protein: CASSLLGGGSGTGELFF.

The chain recombines TRBV5-1 with TRBJ2-3, with D possibly being TRBD2 (5 bases). V lost 0 bases and J lost 5, with 16 bases in between. The CDR3 loop spans 16 amino acids. Germline CDR1 reads SGHRS; CDR2 reads YFSETQ. CDR3 nucleotides: TGCGCCAGCAGCTTGGTGGCGGCCGAGGGTGTAGATACGCAGTATTTT. Its protein is CASSLVAAEGVDTQYF.

The chain employs TRBV4-1 and TRBJ1-6; 7 bases are a match to TRBD1. Germline assignment: CDR1 MGHRA and CDR2 YSYEKL. The CDR3 loop spans 16 amino acids. Trimming at V came to 1 base and at J to 9 bases, leaving 9 bases not matched to a gene. The CDR3 is CASSQAGGGRGSPLHF. For the CDR3, the DNA is TGCGCCAGCAGCCAAGCGGGAGGGGGCAGGGGTTCACCCCTCCACTTT.

V gene TRBV19 combines with J gene TRBJ1-3; D ambiguous. The CDR3 contains 12 residues. Germline CDR1 LNHDA, CDR2 SQIVND (reference sequence). Trimming stripped 6 bases from V and 8 bases from J, with 11 bases between. CDR3 loop: CASRPGADTIYF. As DNA, the CDR3 is TGTGCCAGTAGACCTGGCGCGGACACCATATATTTT.

The chain uses TRBV5-5 and TRBJ2-3; possible D gene TRBD2, 6 bases. The V end lost 4 bases, the J end lost 14 bases, and 26 bases lay between the germline ends. In germline, CDR1 is SGHKS, CDR2 YYEKEE (reference sequence). The length of the CDR3 is 15 residues. The CDR3 reads CASSLPNSGTDIWYF. The CDR3 coding sequence is TGTGCCAGCAGCCTACCCAACTCCGGGACTGATATTTGGTATTTT. Filled out from reference TRBV5-5 and TRBJ2-3, the complete variable domain reads DAGVTQSPTHLIKTRGQQVTLRCSPISGHKSVSWYQQVLGQGPQFIFQYYEKEERGRGNFPDRFSARQFPNYSSELNVNALLLGDSALYLCASSLPNSGTDIWYFGPGTRLTVL.

The V and J genes are TRBV2 and TRBJ2-1; 11 bases line up with TRBD2. CDR1 is SNHLY, CDR2 FYNNEI, per germline. The CDR3 consists of 16 residues. The V gene end was trimmed by 1 base and the J gene end by 8 bases; junction bases not matched to a gene: 7. CDR3 amino acids: CASSEGPTSGAHEQFF. The CDR3 coding sequence is TGTGCCAGCAGTGAAGGACCGACTAGCGGGGCACATGAGCAGTTCTTC.

The chain joins TRBV6-5 to TRBJ1-3, with TRBD1 matching 7 bases. The V and J ends lost 6 bases and 0 bases, in that order; junction bases with no gene match: 5. The CDR3 runs to 15 residues. The germline V gene encodes CDR1 MNHEY and CDR2 SVGAGI. The CDR3 coding sequence is TGTGCCAGCAGCCCAGACAGGGCCTCTGGAAACACCATATATTTT. Translation: CASSPDRASGNTIYF.

This chain connects TRBV11-2 to TRBJ1-1, with D tentatively TRBD1 (5 bases). Trimming stripped 0 bases from V and 0 bases from J, with 8 bases between. Germline loops: CDR1 SGHAT, CDR2 FQNNGV. This CDR3 spans 15 amino acids. CDR3 region: CASSLDPGMNTEAFF. Written as DNA, the CDR3 is TGTGCCAGCAGCTTAGACCCAGGGATGAACACTGAAGCTTTCTTT.

The V call is TRBV11-3, the J call TRBJ2-2; no reliable D call. Per germline, CDR1 SGHNT and CDR2 YENEEA. V was trimmed by 0 bases and J by 7 bases, leaving 3 bases between them. The CDR3 is 12 residues long. CDR3 protein: CASSLEYGELFF. As DNA, the CDR3 is TGTGCCAGCAGCTTAGAGTACGGGGAGCTGTTTTTT.

V is TRBV6-5 and J is TRBJ2-1; tentative D call: TRBD2 (5 bases). Germline CDR1 is MNHEY and CDR2 is SVGAGI. The CDR3 spans 13 residues. V was pared by 3 bases and J by 7 bases, with 10 bases between. This CDR3 reads CASSYPGKNEQFF. The CDR3 DNA is TGTGCCAGCAGTTATCCGGGGAAGAATGAGCAGTTCTTC.